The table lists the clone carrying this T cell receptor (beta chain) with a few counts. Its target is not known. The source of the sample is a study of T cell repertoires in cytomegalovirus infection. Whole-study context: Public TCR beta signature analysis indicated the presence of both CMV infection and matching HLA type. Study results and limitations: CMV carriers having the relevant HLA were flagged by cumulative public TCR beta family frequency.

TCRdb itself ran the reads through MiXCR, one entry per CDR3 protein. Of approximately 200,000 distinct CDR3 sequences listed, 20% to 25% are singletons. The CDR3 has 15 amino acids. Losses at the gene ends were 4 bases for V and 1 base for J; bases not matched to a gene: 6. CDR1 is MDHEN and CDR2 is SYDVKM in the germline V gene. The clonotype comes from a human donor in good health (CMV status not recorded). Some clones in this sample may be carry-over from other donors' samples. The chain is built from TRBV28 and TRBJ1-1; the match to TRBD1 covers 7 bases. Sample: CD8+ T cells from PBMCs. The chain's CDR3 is CASSWRGQQNTEAFF. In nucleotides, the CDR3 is TGTGCCAGCAGTTGGCGGGGACAGCAGAACACTGAAGCTTTCTTT. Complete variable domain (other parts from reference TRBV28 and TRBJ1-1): DVKVTQSSRYLVKRTGEKVFLECVQDMDHENMFWYRQDPGLGLRLIYFSYDVKMKEKGDIPEGYSVSREKKERFSLILESASTNQTSMYLCASSWRGQQNTEAFFGQGTRLTVV.